Included here is one T cell receptor (beta chain) sequence, with context. Its antigen remains unknown. Other DNA sequences in the sample encode the same CDR3. Only CD45RO-negative cells positively selected for CCR7 counted as naive CD8 cells, so terminally differentiated effector memory CD45RA+ cells were excluded. The sample belongs to a study of shared clonotypes between healthy human individuals. Points from the study as a whole: Among non-shared clonotypes, generation probabilities were lower than among those shared by all four donors. Blood was the sole source, and tissue repertoires probably differ.

Germline lookup yields CDR1 SGHAT and CDR2 FQNNGV. V was pared by 1 base and J by 6 bases, with 10 bases between. CDR3 length: 13 residues. Clones were sequenced by immunoSEQ multiplex PCR, and TCRdb holds only the in-frame ones, with some missing. The table shows about 2.1 million clones, with roughly 91% occurring only once. The clonotype originates from a man in his late teens or twenties in good health. Some clones in this sample may be carry-over from other donors' samples. Input material: naive CD8+ T cells from PBMCs. V and J are TRBV11-2 and TRBJ2-7; a possible D gene is TRBD1 (6 bases). For the CDR3, the DNA is TGTGCCAGCAGCTTAGGGGGGCGGCGCGAGCAGTACTTC. Translated: CASSLGGRREQYF.